What follows are 21 T cell receptor beta chains derived from one specimen sequenced in a study of blood T cell repertoires in COVID-19. Profiled with immunoSEQ multiplex PCR; TCRdb holds only in-frame clones, not every one. This sample carries about 46,000 clones, more than 75% of them seen once, and the ten largest clones take about 16%. Input material: peripheral blood. These receptors originate from a human donor in a cohort sampled during active COVID-19.

Here the CDR3 reads CASSDQGPGNTIYF. CDR3 DNA: TGTGCCAGCAGCGATCAGGGGCCCGGAAACACCATATATTTT. The rearrangement uses TRBV7-6 and TRBJ1-3, with D possibly TRBD1 on 6 matching bases. Germline V lookup: CDR1 SGHVS, CDR2 FNYEAQ. This CDR3 is 14 amino acids long. The V gene lost 5 bases and the J gene lost 4 bases, with 12 bases spanning the gap.

This chain links TRBV12-2 with TRBJ2-4; the DNA was not used to check the table's D call, TRBD2. TRBV12-2 is noted as a pseudogene. The CDR3 runs 19 residues. CDR3 in DNA: TGTGCAAGTCGCTTCACCGTGTACCGAGTAGCGGGAGAGAAAAACATTCAGTACTTC. Its translation is CASRFTVYRVAGEKNIQYF.

This clone was seen a handful of times. The CDR3, as DNA: TGTGCCAGCAGCGTAGCCAGCGGGGGCTCCGAGACCCAGTACTTC. It is translated as CASSVASGGSETQYF. This sequence joins TRBV9 and TRBJ2-5; 8 bases are a match to TRBD2. Germline CDR1 is SGDLS and CDR2 is YYNGEE. This CDR3 region has 15 residues. Trimming took 0 bases from V and 5 from J; bases not matched to a gene: 6.

The chain is built from TRBV6-5 and TRBJ1-5; TRBD1 matches at 8 bases. This CDR3 contains 14 residues. V gave up 8 bases and J gave up 2 bases; unmatched junction bases: 5. The germline V gene encodes CDR1 MNHEY and CDR2 SVGAGI. The CDR3 spells CASVGQGGNQPQHF. The CDR3 nucleotides read TGTGCCAGCGTAGGACAGGGTGGCAATCAGCCCCAGCATTTT.

With respect to this clone: This CDR3 is also generated by other DNA sequences in the sample. V is TRBV4-2 and J is TRBJ2-7; possible D gene TRBD2, 6 bases. Germline V gene sequence: CDR1 LGHNA, CDR2 YNFKEQ. The CDR3 totals 15 residues. V dropped 1 base and J dropped 0 bases, with 10 bases sitting between them. In DNA form, the CDR3 reads TGTGCCAGCAGCCAAGCCGGTAGCGGCTCCTACGAGCAGTACTTC. Translation: CASSQAGSGSYEQYF.

The rearrangement links TRBV10-3 to TRBJ1-2; D is ambiguous. V was pared by 3 bases and J by 6 bases, with 11 bases between. The CDR3 sequence is 13 residues long. CDR1 and CDR2 (germline): ENHRY, SYGVKD. The CDR3 bases are TGTGCCATCAGTGACATGGTGAGCAATGGCTACACCTTC. It is translated as CAISDMVSNGYTF.

J is TRBJ2-7 and V is TRBV10-2; 8 nucleotides align to TRBD2. The V and J ends lost 5 bases and 4 bases, in that order; junction bases with no gene match: 10. This CDR3 spans 15 amino acids. Germline assignment: CDR1 WSHSY and CDR2 SAAADI. The CDR3: CASSPRGGILYEQYF. As DNA, the CDR3 is TGCGCCAGCAGTCCCCGCGGGGGGATCCTGTACGAGCAGTACTTC.

The genes are TRBV30 and TRBJ2-7; 8 positions agree with TRBD1. CDR3 size: 16 residues. From germline, CDR1 is GTSNPN and CDR2 SVGIG (reference sequence). Unmatched junction bases numbered 13, after V lost 4 bases and J lost 2 bases. CDR3 in DNA: TGTGCCTGGAACTCCGGGACAGGCCGTTTTCCCTACGAGCAGTACTTC. As protein: CAWNSGTGRFPYEQYF.

The V call is TRBV25-1, the J call TRBJ2-3, with TRBD1 identical over 9 bases. The germline CDR1 and CDR2 sequences are MGHDK and SYGVNS. V shed 4 bases and J 3 bases; nucleotides not matched to a gene: 2. The CDR3 extends over 14 amino acids. The CDR3: CASSGGQGTDTQYF. CDR3 sequence (DNA): TGTGCCAGCAGTGGGGGACAGGGTACAGATACGCAGTATTTT.

This rearrangement joins TRBV28 to TRBJ2-1, with TRBD1 matching 8 bases. This CDR3 is 13 amino acids long. V lost 7 bases and J lost 5; bases outside the gene matches: 4. Germline loops: CDR1 MDHEN, CDR2 SYDVKM. In nucleotides, the CDR3 is TGTGCCAGCACTCAGGGGGCACACAATGAGCAGTTCTTC. Encoded protein: CASTQGAHNEQFF.

The chain employs TRBV3-1 (or the pseudogene TRBV3-2) and TRBJ1-2; TRBD1 agrees at 7 bases. The trim removed 3 bases at V and 4 bases at J, leaving 5 bases unmatched. CDR1 LGHDT and CDR2 YNNKEL come from the germline V gene (reference sequence). There are 14 residues in the CDR3. The CDR3 coding sequence is TGTGCCAGCAGCCAGGACACAGGGGTCTATGGCTACACCTTC. It encodes CASSQDTGVYGYTF.

This sequence joins TRBV15 and TRBJ2-3, with 7 bases identical to TRBD1. Trimming cost V 5 bases and J 4 bases; bases outside gene matches: 9. The CDR3 loop spans 15 amino acids. Germline loops: CDR1 LNHNV, CDR2 YYDKDF (reference sequence). The CDR3 coding sequence is TGTGCCACCAGCTCACGACAGGGAGCCCCAGATACGCAGTATTTT. Amino acids: CATSSRQGAPDTQYF.

V is TRBV3-1 (or the pseudogene TRBV3-2) and J is TRBJ2-3; TRBD2 agrees at 8 bases. Germline assignment: CDR1 LGHDT and CDR2 YNNKEL (reference sequence). There are 15 residues in the CDR3. The V segment lost 5 bases and the J segment 3 bases; nucleotides outside the gene matches: 7. This CDR3 reads CASSAGGLVTDTQYF. As DNA, the CDR3 is TGTGCCAGCAGCGCCGGGGGACTAGTGACAGATACGCAGTATTTT.

The V and J genes are TRBV18 and TRBJ2-7; 9 bases match TRBD1. With 5 bases clipped from V and 2 bases from J, the junction kept 4 bases outside the gene matches. The CDR3 runs to 14 residues. Germline CDR1 reads KGHSH; CDR2 reads LQKENI. The CDR3 DNA is TGTGCCAGCTCATTGGGACAGGGAACCTACGAGCAGTACTTC. It is translated as CASSLGQGTYEQYF.

J is TRBJ2-6 and V is TRBV15, with unresolved D. The V end lost 3 bases, the J end lost 0 bases, and 9 bases lay between the germline ends. Per the germline V gene, CDR1 is LNHNV and CDR2 is YYDKDF (reference sequence). This CDR3 is built from 16 residues. CDR3 nucleotides: TGTGCCACCAGCAGCGACACATCCTCTGGGGCCAACGTCCTGACTTTC. This encodes CATSSDTSSGANVLTF.

The chain is built from TRBV19 and TRBJ1-2; D is unclear. CDR3 length: 16 amino acids. Per the germline V gene, CDR1 is LNHDA and CDR2 is SQIVND (reference sequence). The V end lost 4 bases, the J end lost 6 bases, and 21 bases lay between the germline ends. The CDR3: CASSTNRGLGLHGYTF. Written as DNA, the CDR3 is TGTGCCAGTAGTACCAACCGAGGATTGGGTTTGCATGGCTACACCTTC.

The gene calls are TRBV2 and TRBJ1-3, with TRBD1 as a possible D gene (5 bases). V gave up 2 bases and J gave up 4 bases, with 9 bases separating them. This CDR3 contains 14 residues. Germline CDR1 and CDR2: SNHLY and FYNNEI. The CDR3 coding sequence is TGTGCCAGCAGTGAACAGGGTGACGGAAACACCATATATTTT. It encodes CASSEQGDGNTIYF.

This chain joins TRBV9 and TRBJ1-1; unclear D gene. The CDR3 is 14 residues long. Germline CDR1 SGDLS, CDR2 YYNGEE. V was shortened by 0 bases and J by 4 bases, with 10 bases between the two germline ends. The CDR3 bases are TGTGCCAGCAGCGTAGAAAGAGGCTCCACTGAAGCTTTCTTT. The encoded protein is CASSVERGSTEAFF.

The chain couples TRBV27 to TRBJ2-1, with D possibly being TRBD2 (5 bases). V was shortened by 1 base and J by 4 bases, with 11 bases between the two germline ends. Germline V gives CDR1 MNHEY, CDR2 SMNVEV (reference sequence). The CDR3 is 15 residues long. DNA of the CDR3: TGTGCCAGCAGTTTATTCGGAGGTCAGTACAATGAGCAGTTCTTC. It codes for CASSLFGGQYNEQFF.

On this clone itself: Other DNA sequences in this specimen translate into the identical CDR3. The V and J genes are TRBV6-5 and TRBJ2-3, with a tentative D call TRBD2 (5 bases). Germline V lookup: CDR1 MNHEY, CDR2 SVGAGI. There are 14 residues in the CDR3. The ends were cut back, 4 bases at V and 3 bases at J, with 11 bases in the middle. The CDR3 loop is CASSLGSPTDTQYF. CDR3 nucleotide sequence: TGTGCCAGCAGTTTGGGGAGCCCGACAGATACGCAGTATTTT.

The chain couples TRBV19 to TRBJ2-7, with TRBD2 identical over 11 bases. The CDR3 totals 15 residues. CDR1 LNHDA and CDR2 SQIVND come from the germline V gene (reference sequence). V gave up 1 base and J gave up 1 base; unmatched junction bases: 0. DNA for the CDR3: TGTGCCAGTAGTATAGGACTAGCGGGATCCTACGAGCAGTACTTC. Its translation is CASSIGLAGSYEQYF.